Listed below are T cell receptor beta chains from one sample, sequenced in a study of T cell responses to AZD1222 COVID-19 vaccine. Profiling relied on immunoSEQ multiplex PCR, and the TCRdb table lists in-frame clones only, not all of them. The data contain around 150,000 clones, roughly 93% of them singletons. This specimen was peripheral blood, taken 28 days after the second AZD1222 dose. These receptors all come from an adult who received the AZD1222 COVID-19 vaccine. Each CDR3 is given without its conserved first and last residue.

j_call,v_call,cdr3_aa
TRBJ2-1,TRBV6-5,ASRILAGAYNEQF
TRBJ2-3,TRBV29-1,SVGGQGLGLTSTDTQY
TRBJ1-1,TRBV7-8,ASSSAVTGYTEAF
TRBJ1-6,TRBV5-8,ASSLRSGDGSPLH
TRBJ1-5,TRBV9,ASSVDGQFNQPQH
TRBJ1-2,TRBV7-9,ASSVGPLGYT
TRBJ1-6,TRBV27,ASSGDRNSPLH
TRBJ2-1,TRBV5-1,ASSLGAALYNEQF
TRBJ1-6,TRBV3-1/TRBV3-2,ASSPTADNSPLH
TRBJ1-6,TRBV6-5,ASSYSLRSPLH
TRBJ2-7,TRBV7-9,ASSSGGAVYEQY
TRBJ1-2,TRBV30,AWRPGQGFYGYT
TRBJ1-1,TRBV5-6,ASSLGGGTEAF
TRBJ1-5,TRBV12-5,ASGLHGDRGQPQH
TRBJ2-1,TRBV18,ASSPDRVLYNEQF
TRBJ2-1,TRBV19,ASSIDSGSGNEQF
TRBJ2-2,TRBV6-5,ASSFGQENTGELF
TRBJ2-4,TRBV6-5,ASRTPRGAKNIQY
TRBJ2-3,TRBV6-1,ASSEGLATDTQY
TRBJ1-1,TRBV28,ASSLGPLQGAEENTEAF
TRBJ1-6,TRBV2,ASSVWQALH
TRBJ1-5,TRBV7-2,ASSSRDRANQPQH
TRBJ1-3,TRBV6-1,ASSERGNTIY
TRBJ2-7,TRBV19,ASSPGGLAYEQY
TRBJ1-2,TRBV5-6,ASSFGGGVGYT
TRBJ1-1,TRBV11-3,ASSRGENTEAF
TRBJ2-1,TRBV7-2,ASSFGQFFEQF
TRBJ1-2,TRBV5-1,ASSLGMAGSDGYT
TRBJ1-4,TRBV5-1,ASSFRGTNEKLF
TRBJ2-3,TRBV27,ASSLKPGEVAQY
TRBJ1-4,TRBV18,ASSPSSRGGPTNEKLF
TRBJ1-2,TRBV7-9,ASSLVSRDRGHGYT
TRBJ1-2,TRBV5-4,ASSPGTFPYGYT
TRBJ2-7,TRBV7-2,ASSLEGTSGGIAYEQY
TRBJ2-7,TRBV27,ASSPVQLVGEQY
TRBJ2-7,TRBV19,ASSTMTGNSAEQY
TRBJ2-7,TRBV4-1,ASSQEGYYEQY
TRBJ1-1,TRBV6-5,ASSYSQGRAEAF
TRBJ1-1,TRBV5-1,ASSPRGQNTEAF
TRBJ2-1,TRBV4-1,ASSQDSRSVTYNEQF
TRBJ1-1,TRBV12-3/TRBV12-4,ASSLLVYREAF